A selection of T cell receptor beta chains follows, all from one sample in a study of metastatic and nonmetastatic thyroid tumors. TCRdb called clones again from the PCR reads with MiXCR. The sample consists of some 60,000 clones, almost 30% of them appearing once. Sequencing used blood. These TCRs come from a female donor with papillary thyroid cancer or a benign thyroid nodule (not recorded which). Some clones in this sample may be carry-over from other donors' samples. The CDR3 runs from the conserved cysteine through the conserved F or W. D genes are given only for firm matches. Size values are once, few and many counts, or a class for expanded clones, and some rows have none.

v_call: TRBV14; j_call: TRBJ2-6; clone_size: -; d_call: -; cdr3_aa: CASSQGGAGGANVLTF; cdr3_nt: TGTGCCAGCAGCCAAGGGGGCGCAGGTGGGGCCAACGTCCTGACTTTC
v_call: TRBV11-2; j_call: TRBJ2-2; clone_size: -; d_call: TRBD2; cdr3_aa: CASSRAGVQTGELFF; cdr3_nt: TGTGCCAGCAGCAGGGCGGGAGTTCAGACCGGGGAGCTGTTTTTT
v_call: TRBV11-2; j_call: TRBJ2-1; clone_size: -; d_call: TRBD2; cdr3_aa: CASSLRLAAHNEQFF; cdr3_nt: TGTGCCAGCAGCTTAAGACTAGCGGCCCACAATGAGCAGTTCTTC
v_call: TRBV19; j_call: TRBJ2-7; clone_size: once; d_call: TRBD1; cdr3_aa: CASSPSTGKTSYEQYF; cdr3_nt: TGTGCCAGTAGTCCGTCGACAGGGAAAACCTCCTACGAGCAGTACTTC
v_call: TRBV19; j_call: TRBJ2-7; clone_size: -; d_call: TRBD1; cdr3_aa: CASSIARQGPTYEQYF; cdr3_nt: TGTGCCAGTAGTATAGCCCGACAGGGGCCGACCTACGAGCAGTACTTC
v_call: TRBV20-1; j_call: TRBJ1-2; clone_size: few; d_call: -; cdr3_aa: CSAEPQALNYGYTF; cdr3_nt: TGCAGTGCAGAGCCACAGGCACTTAACTATGGCTACACCTTC
v_call: TRBV28; j_call: TRBJ1-2; clone_size: few; d_call: -; cdr3_aa: CASSSPPEGNYGYTF; cdr3_nt: TGTGCCAGCAGTTCCCCTCCGGAGGGTAACTATGGCTACACCTTC
v_call: TRBV20-1; j_call: TRBJ2-7; clone_size: -; d_call: TRBD1; cdr3_aa: CSAGTGGSYEQYF; cdr3_nt: TGCAGTGCGGGGACAGGGGGCTCCTACGAGCAGTACTTC
v_call: TRBV12-3/TRBV12-4; j_call: TRBJ1-1; clone_size: many; d_call: -; cdr3_aa: CASSLGTRDTEAFF; cdr3_nt: TGTGCCAGCAGTTTAGGGACGCGGGACACTGAAGCTTTCTTT
v_call: TRBV27; j_call: TRBJ1-2; clone_size: medium-sized; d_call: TRBD1; cdr3_aa: CASSQDRGLNGYTF; cdr3_nt: TGTGCCAGCAGCCAGGACAGGGGTCTCAATGGCTACACCTTC
v_call: TRBV3-1; j_call: TRBJ1-1; clone_size: many; d_call: -; cdr3_aa: CASSQDFDGKNTEAFF; cdr3_nt: TGTGCCAGCAGCCAAGATTTCGACGGAAAGAACACTGAAGCTTTCTTT
v_call: TRBV11-3; j_call: TRBJ2-3; clone_size: once; d_call: -; cdr3_aa: CASSLDGGSTDTQYF; cdr3_nt: TGTGCCAGCAGCTTAGATGGGGGGAGCACAGATACGCAGTATTTT
v_call: TRBV6-1; j_call: TRBJ1-5; clone_size: -; d_call: -; cdr3_aa: CASSGYLAGNQPQHF; cdr3_nt: TGTGCCAGCAGTGGGTATTTGGCCGGCAATCAGCCCCAGCATTTT
v_call: TRBV4-2; j_call: TRBJ2-1; clone_size: -; d_call: TRBD1; cdr3_aa: CASSPGTGSRNEQFF; cdr3_nt: TGTGCCAGCAGCCCCGGGACAGGGTCTCGCAATGAGCAGTTCTTC
v_call: TRBV6-4; j_call: TRBJ2-7; clone_size: -; d_call: TRBD1; cdr3_aa: CASPEDRAGEQYF; cdr3_nt: TGTGCCAGCCCTGAGGACAGGGCTGGCGAGCAGTACTTC
v_call: TRBV27; j_call: TRBJ2-1; clone_size: -; d_call: TRBD2; cdr3_aa: CASSRGLAGGLGNEQFF; cdr3_nt: TGTGCCAGCTCCCGAGGACTAGCGGGAGGTCTGGGCAATGAGCAGTTCTTC
v_call: TRBV12-3/TRBV12-4; j_call: TRBJ2-7; clone_size: -; d_call: -; cdr3_aa: CASSFRSYEQYF; cdr3_nt: TGTGCCAGCAGTTTTAGGTCCTACGAGCAGTACTTC
v_call: TRBV5-1; j_call: TRBJ2-5; clone_size: -; d_call: TRBD2; cdr3_aa: CASSRVLAGEETQYF; cdr3_nt: TGCGCCAGCAGCCGCGTACTAGCGGGAGAGGAGACCCAGTACTTC
v_call: TRBV5-1; j_call: TRBJ1-2; clone_size: -; d_call: TRBD1; cdr3_aa: CASSPRTGGAYGYTF; cdr3_nt: TGCGCCAGCAGCCCACGGACAGGGGGGGCGTATGGCTACACCTTC
v_call: TRBV28; j_call: TRBJ2-3; clone_size: medium-sized; d_call: -; cdr3_aa: CASNLGLHTDTQYF; cdr3_nt: TGTGCCAGCAACCTTGGGCTACACACAGATACGCAGTATTTT
v_call: TRBV7-9; j_call: TRBJ1-2; clone_size: -; d_call: -; cdr3_aa: CASSLGQIYGYTF; cdr3_nt: TGTGCCAGCAGCTTAGGGCAGATCTATGGCTACACCTTC
v_call: TRBV6-1; j_call: TRBJ2-1; clone_size: few; d_call: -; cdr3_aa: CAAVGDEQFF; cdr3_nt: TGTGCCGCGGTGGGCGATGAGCAGTTCTTC
v_call: TRBV19; j_call: TRBJ2-1; clone_size: -; d_call: -; cdr3_aa: CASSIGIASYNEQFF; cdr3_nt: TGTGCCAGTAGTATTGGGATTGCCTCCTACAATGAGCAGTTCTTC
v_call: TRBV6-1; j_call: TRBJ1-5; clone_size: medium-sized; d_call: TRBD1; cdr3_aa: CASRRTGEGNQPQHF; cdr3_nt: TGTGCCAGCAGAAGGACAGGGGAGGGCAATCAGCCCCAGCATTTT
v_call: TRBV28; j_call: TRBJ2-7; clone_size: few; d_call: TRBD1; cdr3_aa: CASHRQGFLYEQYF; cdr3_nt: TGTGCCAGTCACCGACAGGGGTTTCTCTACGAGCAGTACTTC